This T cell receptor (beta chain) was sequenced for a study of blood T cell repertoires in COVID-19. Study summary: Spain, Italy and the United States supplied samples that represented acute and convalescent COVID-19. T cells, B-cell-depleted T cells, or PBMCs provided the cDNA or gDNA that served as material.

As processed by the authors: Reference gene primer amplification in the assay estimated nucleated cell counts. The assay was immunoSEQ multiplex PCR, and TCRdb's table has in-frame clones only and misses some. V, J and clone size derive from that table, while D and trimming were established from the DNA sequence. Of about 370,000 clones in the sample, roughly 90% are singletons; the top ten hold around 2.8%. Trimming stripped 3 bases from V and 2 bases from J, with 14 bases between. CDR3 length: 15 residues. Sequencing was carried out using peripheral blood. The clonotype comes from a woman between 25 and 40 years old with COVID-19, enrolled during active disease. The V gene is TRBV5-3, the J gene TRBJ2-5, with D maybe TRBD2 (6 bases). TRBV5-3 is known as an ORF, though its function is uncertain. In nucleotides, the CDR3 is TGTGCCAGAAGCTCCCTTCCGGGACTGCAAGAGACCCAGTACTTC. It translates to CARSSLPGLQETQYF.